A selection of T cell receptor beta chains follows, all from one sample in a study of cytomegalovirus exposure and HLA in healthy donors. Method: immunoSEQ multiplex PCR; TCRdb's copy keeps in-frame clones and lacks some. In the table there are 95,000 to 130,000 clones, approximately 9.4% of which are singletons. What was sequenced was PBMCs. The origin of the receptors is a man under 40 in good health and CMV-seronegative. The CDR3 runs from the conserved cysteine through the conserved F or W. The D gene is left open where the match is weak. Clone size is given for some rows only: seen once, a few or many times, or a class if the clone is expanded.

>TRBJ1-1|few|TRBV19|TRBD1
TGTGCCAGTAGTAGGGGACAGTACACTGAAGCTTTCTTT
CASSRGQYTEAFF
>TRBJ1-5|few|TRBV29-1|TRBD1
TGCAGCGTTACCTCGGGACAGGGGGCAAATCAGCCCCAGCATTTT
CSVTSGQGANQPQHF
>TRBJ2-7|-|TRBV11-2|TRBD2
TGTGCCAGCAGCCCACTCTGGGCTAGCGGGACCTACGAGCAGTACTTC
CASSPLWASGTYEQYF
>TRBJ1-6|few|TRBV5-4|-
TGTGCCAGCAGCGTAGACGGGGTACCATCGGATGGGCCCCTCCACTTT
CASSVDGVPSDGPLHF
>TRBJ2-3|-|TRBV28|-
TGTGCCAGCAGTTTATGGGGGGGGCTCTATCCCACAGATACGCAGTATTTT
CASSLWGGLYPTDTQYF
>TRBJ2-3|few|TRBV6-1|-
TGTGCCAGCGGGGGGGCGTCAACCGGGACAGATACGCAGTATTTT
CASGGASTGTDTQYF
>TRBJ1-4|few|TRBV7-2|TRBD1
TGTGCCAGCAGCTCGGGGACAGGGGGCGTTGAAAAACTGTTTTTT
CASSSGTGGVEKLFF
>TRBJ2-5|few|TRBV11-2|-
TGTGCCAGCAGCTCGGACAAAGAGACCCAGTACTTC
CASSSDKETQYF
>TRBJ1-5|-|TRBV7-2|TRBD1
TGTGCCAGCAGCTTGGGACAGAGCAATCAGCCCCAGCATTTT
CASSLGQSNQPQHF
>TRBJ2-1|few|TRBV5-1|TRBD2
TGCGCCAGCAGCTCGGAGGGGACTAGCGGCTACAATGAGCAGTTCTTC
CASSSEGTSGYNEQFF
>TRBJ2-7|-|TRBV21-1|-
TGTGCCAGCAGCAAAGGGCCCGTGGCGCCGGGGTACGAGCAGTACTTC
CASSKGPVAPGYEQYF
>TRBJ1-6|-|TRBV7-6|TRBD1
TGTGCCAGCAGCTTAGCGGTCAGGGGGCCTAACTCACCCCTCCACTTT
CASSLAVRGPNSPLHF
>TRBJ1-6|-|TRBV27|TRBD1
TGTGCCAGCACCACAGGGGATTCACCCCTCCACTTT
CASTTGDSPLHF
>TRBJ2-7|few|TRBV7-2|-
TGTGCCAGCAGCTTAGATAGACTGAGCTACGAGCAGTACTTC
CASSLDRLSYEQYF
>TRBJ1-1|few|TRBV30|-
TGTGCCTGGAGTACCGGAGTGAACACTGAAGCTTTCTTT
CAWSTGVNTEAFF
>TRBJ2-5|-|TRBV2|-
TGTGCCAGCAGTGATGATAGCCAAGAGACCCAGTACTTC
CASSDDSQETQYF
>TRBJ1-5|-|TRBV19|TRBD1
TGTGCCAGTAGTACCCACAGGGGGGATCAGCCCCAGCATTTT
CASSTHRGDQPQHF
>TRBJ1-2|-|TRBV19|TRBD1
TGTGCCACCCTCCCGGGACAGGGAAACTATGGCTACACCTTC
CATLPGQGNYGYTF
>TRBJ1-6|-|TRBV7-9|TRBD1
TGTGCCAGCAGCGCGACAGGGGATTCACCCCTCCACTTT
CASSATGDSPLHF
>TRBJ2-1|once|TRBV7-3|-
TGTGCCAGCAGCTTAATAAGAGGAACGAACAATGAGCAGTTCTTC
CASSLIRGTNNEQFF
>TRBJ2-3|few|TRBV9|-
TGTGCCAGCAGCCGGAGGGATAGCGCTCAAGCTAGCACAGATACGCAGTATTTT
CASSRRDSAQASTDTQYF
>TRBJ1-3|-|TRBV5-1|-
TGCGCCAGCAGCTTGGGCCGGGGGGCCGGTGGAAACACCATATATTTT
CASSLGRGAGGNTIYF